The next 7 T cell receptor beta chains were all read from a single sample in a study of human CD8 memory T cell subsets. A UMI-labeled 5' RACE approach was the method that produced the TCR beta libraries. TCRdb re-called the 5' RACE reads, yielding one record per CDR3 amino acid sequence without DNA. In all, the sample yields approximately 6,700 distinct CDR3 sequences. TPEX cells were CCR7+ PD-1+ TIGIT+ early memory CD8+ T cells with exhausted-like traits. What was sequenced was CD8+ T cells from PBMCs. The receptors shown here come from a human donor in good health.

The gene calls are TRBV28 and TRBJ2-1; TCRdb's D gene call, TRBD2, goes unchecked for lack of DNA. CDR3 length: 16 amino acids. From germline, CDR1 is MDHEN and CDR2 SYDVKM. Here the CDR3 reads CASSSVDYLYHNEQFF.

The rearrangement links TRBV19 to TRBJ1-1; checking the TCRdb D call of TRBD1 is not possible without DNA. Germline-derived CDR1 and CDR2 are LNHDA and SQIVND (reference sequence). The CDR3 has 16 residues. CDR3 loop: CATETGRSSVGTEAFF.

This CDR3 is CASSLNRGRETQYF. This chain connects TRBV28 to TRBJ2-5; the D call from TCRdb, TRBD1, cannot be confirmed without DNA. The CDR3 has 14 residues. The germline V gene encodes CDR1 MDHEN and CDR2 SYDVKM.

This chain uses TRBV4-3 with TRBJ2-7; TCRdb selects TRBD1, and the lack of DNA leaves this call unchecked. The germline CDR1 and CDR2 sequences are LGHNA and YSLEER. The CDR3 length is 13 residues. The CDR3 loop reads CASSQDRDYEQYF.

The rearrangement joins TRBV15 to TRBJ2-7. From germline, CDR1 is LNHNV and CDR2 YYDKDF (reference sequence). The CDR3 length is 13 residues. The chain's CDR3 is CATSSGVGYEQYF.

The rearrangement joins TRBV29-1 to TRBJ2-2; TCRdb proposes TRBD2, but this gene call is untestable without DNA. The CDR3 totals 15 residues. Germline values: CDR1 SQVTM, CDR2 ANQGSEA. CDR3 sequence: CSVEGAGGPTGELFF.

This clonotype is large by frequency. This chain joins TRBV29-1 and TRBJ2-1; TCRdb's D call, TRBD2, is unchecked because there is no DNA. From germline, CDR1 is SQVTM and CDR2 ANQGSEA. The CDR3 extends over 14 amino acids. The CDR3 spells CSVQRLERYNEQFF.